The clone carrying this TCR beta chain has just one count. The data were obtained in a study of blood T cell repertoires in COVID-19. The J segment lost 11 bases and the V segment lost 0 bases, leaving 11 bases of the junction unmatched. The germline V gene encodes CDR1 SGDLS and CDR2 YYNGEE. The CDR3 covers 14 residues. Sequencing was performed with immunoSEQ multiplex PCR; in TCRdb, only in-frame clones are kept and a portion is missing. The sample yields fewer than 100,000 clones, more than 75% seen once. The chain uses TRBV9 and TRBJ2-7, with 7 bases identical to TRBD1. The sequence came from a man in his fifties or sixties with acute or convalescent COVID-19. Sequenced material: peripheral blood. DNA for the CDR3: TGTGCCAGCAGCGTAGGGTCCGTGGGACAGAAGAAGTACTTC. The encoded protein is CASSVGSVGQKKYF.